Listed below are T cell receptor beta chains from one sample, sequenced in a study of blood T cell repertoires in COVID-19. Sequencing was performed with immunoSEQ multiplex PCR; in TCRdb, only in-frame clones are kept and a portion is missing. The sample lists around 170,000 clones; under 80% were seen once. Sequenced: peripheral blood. The receptor set was obtained from an elderly woman with acute or convalescent COVID-19. Both conserved end residues are part of each CDR3. D genes are given only for firm matches. Not every row has a clone size; where given, it reads once, few, many or a size class.

V gene,clone size,D gene,J gene,CDR3 DNA,CDR3 protein
TRBV6-5,.,TRBD1,TRBJ1-5,TGTGCCAGCAGGCAACAGGGGATAGGCAATCAGCCCCAGCATTTT,CASRQQGIGNQPQHF
TRBV19,.,.,TRBJ2-5,TGTGCCAGTAGTATTTCTTGGCAGATCCAAGAGACCCAGTACTTC,CASSISWQIQETQYF
TRBV5-1,.,.,TRBJ1-4,TGCGCCAGCAGCCCCCAGGGTACCTCTAATGAAAAACTGTTTTTT,CASSPQGTSNEKLFF
TRBV2,.,TRBD2,TRBJ2-1,TGTGCCAGCAGTGACTTGGCTAGCGGGCCCAAATCCTACAATGAGCAGTTCTTC,CASSDLASGPKSYNEQFF
TRBV28,.,.,TRBJ2-7,TGTGCCAGCAGTGAACCGGGTGGAATGACCTACGAGCAGTACTTC,CASSEPGGMTYEQYF
TRBV4-1,.,.,TRBJ2-1,TGCGCCAGCAGCCAAAGTTCTGACTTTTACAATGAGCAGTTCTTC,CASSQSSDFYNEQFF
TRBV7-9,.,TRBD1,TRBJ1-4,TGTGCCAGCAGCGGGGACAGCCCAACTAATGAAAAACTGTTTTTT,CASSGDSPTNEKLFF
TRBV28,once,TRBD2,TRBJ2-7,TGTGCCAGCAGTTCGGGGGGGGCTAGCGGGGCCAGAGAGCAGTACTTC,CASSSGGASGAREQYF
TRBV4-3,.,TRBD2,TRBJ2-1,TGCGCCAGCAGCCAAGACCGAGGCGGACTAGCGGGAGGTCGGTACAATGAGCAGTTCTTC,CASSQDRGGLAGGRYNEQFF
TRBV4-1,.,TRBD1,TRBJ1-4,TGCGCCAGCAGCCAGCCAACGAGGGGGCGAAATGAAAAACTGTTTTTT,CASSQPTRGRNEKLFF